The 4 T cell receptor beta chains below were found in one sample sequenced in a study of T-cell reconstitution after alpha-beta-depleted transplantation in children. Preparing the TCRbeta library involved the use of unique molecular identifiers. Using its own MiXCR run on the PCR reads, TCRdb lists one record per CDR3 protein. The sample contains more than 150,000 distinct CDR3 sequences, 14% to 15% of which appear only once. The sample here was PBMCs from the stem cell graft donor, taken from the stem cell graft. The receptors here all came from a human donor who donated a stem cell graft to a child with acute lymphoblastic leukemia.

The V call is TRBV19, the J call TRBJ2-2, with a weak D call TRBD1 (7 bases). Germline loops: CDR1 LNHDA, CDR2 SQIVND (reference sequence). V was trimmed by 4 bases and J by 4 bases, leaving 19 bases between them. The CDR3 has 17 residues. The CDR3: CASSSTGEVSSTGELFF. The CDR3, as DNA: TGTGCCAGTAGTAGTACAGGGGAGGTTAGTTCCACCGGGGAGCTGTTTTTT.

This sequence joins TRBV27 and TRBJ2-7; D could derive from TRBD1 or TRBD2 (5 bases each). The ends were cut back, 0 bases at V and 1 base at J, with 16 bases in the middle. This CDR3 is built from 17 residues. CDR1 MNHEY and CDR2 SMNVEV come from the germline V gene (reference sequence). The CDR3 reads CASSLSSPGPSSYEQYF. CDR3 coding DNA: TGTGCCAGCAGTTTATCGTCGCCGGGACCCTCTTCCTACGAGCAGTACTTC.

Many counts were recorded for this clonotype. The chain employs TRBV12-3 or TRBV12-4 and TRBJ2-6; D gene uncertain. V lost 5 bases to trimming and J lost 1 base, with 9 bases between them. The CDR3 runs 15 residues. In nucleotides, the CDR3 is TGTGCCAGCAGTCTGACACTGTCTGGGGCCAACGTCCTGACTTTC. Its translation: CASSLTLSGANVLTF.

This clonotype was seen many times. The genes are TRBV12-3 or TRBV12-4 and TRBJ1-1; maybe TRBD1 (5 bases). The CDR3 length is 15 residues. V was pared by 5 bases and J by 6 bases, with 19 bases between. The CDR3 here is CASSPGARGNAEAFF. In DNA form, the CDR3 reads TGTGCCAGCAGTCCTGGGGCAAGGGGAAACGCTGAAGCTTTCTTT.